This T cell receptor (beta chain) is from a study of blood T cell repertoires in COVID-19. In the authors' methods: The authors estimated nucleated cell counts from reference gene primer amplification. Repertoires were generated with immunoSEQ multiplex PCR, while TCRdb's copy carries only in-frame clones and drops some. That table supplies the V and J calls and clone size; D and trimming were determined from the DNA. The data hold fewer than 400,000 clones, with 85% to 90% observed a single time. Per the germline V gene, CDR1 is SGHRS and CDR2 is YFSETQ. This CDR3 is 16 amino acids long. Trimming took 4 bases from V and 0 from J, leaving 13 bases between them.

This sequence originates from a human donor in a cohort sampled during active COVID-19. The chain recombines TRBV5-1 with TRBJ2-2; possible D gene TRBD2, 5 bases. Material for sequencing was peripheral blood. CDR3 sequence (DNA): TGCGCCAGCAGCCAAGGACTGTTAGCGAACACCGGGGAGCTGTTTTTT. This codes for CASSQGLLANTGELFF.